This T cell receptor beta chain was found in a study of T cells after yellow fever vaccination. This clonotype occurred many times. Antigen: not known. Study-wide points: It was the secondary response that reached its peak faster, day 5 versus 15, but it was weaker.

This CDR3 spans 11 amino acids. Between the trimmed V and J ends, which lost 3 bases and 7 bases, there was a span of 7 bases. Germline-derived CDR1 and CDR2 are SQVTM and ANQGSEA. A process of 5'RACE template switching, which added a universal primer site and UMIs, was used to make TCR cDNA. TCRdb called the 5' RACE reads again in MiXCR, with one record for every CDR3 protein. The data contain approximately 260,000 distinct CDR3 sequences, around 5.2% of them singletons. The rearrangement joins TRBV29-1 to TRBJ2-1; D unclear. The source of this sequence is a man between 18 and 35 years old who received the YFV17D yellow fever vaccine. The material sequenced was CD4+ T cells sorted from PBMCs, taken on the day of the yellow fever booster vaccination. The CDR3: CSVDVPNEQFF. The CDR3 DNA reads TGCAGCGTTGATGTGCCGAATGAGCAGTTCTTC.